One sample yielded the 13 T cell receptor beta chains listed below, sequenced in a study of blood T cells in healthy people across ages. The second PCR ran about 6 to 12 cycles with a sample-barcoded 5' primer and J-beta primers. From the 5' RACE reads, TCRdb called clonotypes with MiXCR, one entry per CDR3 protein. The sample contains hundreds of thousands of distinct CDR3 sequences, 58% of which appear only once. The sample comprised blood. The receptors stem from a man aged 30 to 39 in good health.

CDR3 DNA sequence: TGCAGCGTTGAGGCCAGGGGAGGGGGCTACACCTTC. As protein: CSVEARGGGYTF. The chain links TRBV29-1 to TRBJ1-2; D perhaps matches TRBD1 (6 bases). The CDR3 runs to 12 residues. V lost 3 bases, J lost 8 bases, and 13 bases lay in between. Germline V gene data show CDR1 as SQVTM and CDR2 as ANQGSEA. The complete variable domain, with remaining parts taken from reference TRBV29-1 and TRBJ1-2, reads SAVISQKPSRDICQRGTSLTIQCQVDSQVTMMFWYRQQPGQSLTLIATANQGSEATYESGFVIDKFPISRPNLTFSTLTVSNMSPEDSSIYLCSVEARGGGYTFGSGTRLTVV.

The V call is TRBV2, the J call TRBJ2-5; 9 bases are a match to TRBD1. The germline gives CDR1 SNHLY, CDR2 FYNNEI. The trim removed 6 bases at V and 11 bases at J, leaving 13 bases unmatched. The CDR3 loop spans 14 amino acids. The DNA for the CDR3 is TGTGCCAGCAGGAAGGGACAGGGTCATGATGAGCAGTACTTC. This sequence encodes CASRKGQGHDEQYF.

This clonotype has a handful of counts. Here the CDR3 reads CAWAAGQHYEQYF. The DNA of the CDR3 is TGTGCCTGGGCGGCGGGACAACACTACGAGCAGTACTTC. The rearrangement uses TRBV30 and TRBJ2-7; D assignment may be TRBD1 or TRBD2 (6 bases each). Between the trimmed V and J ends, which lost 5 bases and 3 bases, there was a span of 14 bases. This CDR3 contains 13 residues. Germline loops: CDR1 GTSNPN, CDR2 SVGIG (reference sequence). The whole variable domain, remainder taken from reference TRBV30 and TRBJ2-7, is SQTIHQWPATLVQPVGSPLSLECTVEGTSNPNLYWYRQAAGRGLQLLFYSVGIGQISSEVPQNLSASRPQDRQFILSSKKLLLSDSGFYLCAWAAGQHYEQYFGPGTRLTVT.

For this clonotype: A read error may produce the germline difference seen at one junction end. V gene TRBV7-2 combines with J gene TRBJ1-2; 7 positions agree with TRBD1. The CDR3 spans 14 residues. Germline V gene data show CDR1 as SGHTA and CDR2 as FQGNSA. The CDR3 DNA reads TGTGCCGGCAGCTTCGACAGGGCTAACTATGGCTACACCTTC. Translated: CAGSFDRANYGYTF.

The chain links TRBV29-1 to TRBJ2-1, with 12 bases fitting TRBD2. The junction had 6 bases not matched to a gene; V was cut back by 6 bases and J by 9 bases. The V gene's germline CDR1 is SQVTM and CDR2 ANQGSEA. The CDR3 loop spans 13 amino acids. The CDR3 DNA reads as TGCAGCGTGACGACTAGCGGGAGTAGTGAGCAGTTCTTC. This gives the protein CSVTTSGSSEQFF.

Here the CDR3 reads CSAASAAPAPDTQYF. The CDR3 DNA follows: TGCAGTGCCGCTTCGGCAGCCCCCGCTCCAGATACGCAGTATTTT. The chain uses TRBV20-1 and TRBJ2-3, with unresolved D. Germline V gives CDR1 DFQATT, CDR2 SNEGSKA (reference sequence). Trimming removed 6 bases at V and 4 bases at J, with 20 bases between. The CDR3 is made up of 15 amino acids.

The chain employs TRBV12-3 or TRBV12-4 and TRBJ2-1; TRBD2 might be the D (6 bases). Trimming shortened V by 2 bases and J by 11 bases, and 13 bases separated the two germline ends. The length of the CDR3 is 13 residues. For the CDR3, the DNA is TGTGCCAGCAGTTTAAGGGAGACTAGTAAGCAGTTCTTC. This encodes CASSLRETSKQFF.

J is TRBJ2-6 and V is TRBV7-9; D call uncertain. The CDR3 totals 16 residues. Germline CDR1 reads SEHNR; CDR2 reads FQNEAQ (reference sequence). V was trimmed by 4 bases and J by 1 base, leaving 11 bases between them. The CDR3 coding sequence is TGTGCCAGCAGCTACGGAAGTGGATCTGGGGCCAACGTCCTGACTTTC. It encodes CASSYGSGSGANVLTF.

The chain carries TRBV11-3 and TRBJ2-1; no clear D. Germline values: CDR1 SGHNT, CDR2 YENEEA. The CDR3 covers 13 residues. V lost 5 bases, J lost 9 bases, and 14 bases lay in between. CDR3 coding DNA: TGTGCCAGCAGCCCAAGCTATGAGTTTGAGCAGTTCTTC. It specifies CASSPSYEFEQFF. Full variable domain (remainder filled in from reference TRBV11-3 and TRBJ2-1): EAGVVQSPRYKIIEKKQPVAFWCNPISGHNTLYWYLQNLGQGPELLIRYENEEAVDDSQLPKDRFSAERLKGVDSTLKIQPAELGDSAVYLCASSPSYEFEQFFGPGTRLTVL.

The chain couples TRBV5-1 to TRBJ1-2; D gene ambiguous. Germline lookup yields CDR1 SGHRS and CDR2 YFSETQ. The CDR3 has 14 amino acids. Deletions cut 4 bases from V and 8 bases from J, with 18 bases between. This CDR3 reads CASSGQREWEGYTF. CDR3 DNA: TGCGCCAGCAGCGGTCAAAGAGAATGGGAGGGCTACACCTTC.

For this clonotype: A read error is possible here, since a much larger clone lies one base away. The genes are TRBV4-3 and TRBJ2-4, with D perhaps assigned TRBD1 or TRBD2 (5 bases each). CDR1 is LGHNA and CDR2 is YSLEER in the germline V gene. This CDR3 is built from 14 residues. V lost 0 bases to trimming and J lost 13 bases, with 16 bases between them. This chain's CDR3 is CASSQDRENYVQYF. CDR3 coding DNA: TGCGCCAGCAGCCAAGACAGGGAGAACTACGTGCAGTACTTC.

The chain recombines TRBV18 with TRBJ2-5, with a tentative D call TRBD1 (6 bases). The CDR3 has 15 amino acids. Trimming took off 0 bases at V and 11 bases at J, with 19 bases between the two ends. Germline assignment: CDR1 KGHSH and CDR2 LQKENI. The chain's CDR3 is CASSPPVGSPGEQYF. In DNA form, the CDR3 reads TGTGCCAGCTCACCACCGGTCGGATCCCCAGGGGAGCAGTACTTC.

This clonotype has just a few counts. The J gene is TRBJ2-7, the V gene TRBV7-2; 8 bases match TRBD1. The CDR3 length is 14 residues. Per germline, CDR1 SGHTA and CDR2 FQGNSA. After removal of 5 bases from V and 3 bases from J, the junction contained 6 bases not matched to a gene. CDR3 sequence reads: CASSPRTGNYEQYF. The DNA of the CDR3 is TGTGCCAGCAGCCCCAGGACAGGGAACTACGAGCAGTACTTC.